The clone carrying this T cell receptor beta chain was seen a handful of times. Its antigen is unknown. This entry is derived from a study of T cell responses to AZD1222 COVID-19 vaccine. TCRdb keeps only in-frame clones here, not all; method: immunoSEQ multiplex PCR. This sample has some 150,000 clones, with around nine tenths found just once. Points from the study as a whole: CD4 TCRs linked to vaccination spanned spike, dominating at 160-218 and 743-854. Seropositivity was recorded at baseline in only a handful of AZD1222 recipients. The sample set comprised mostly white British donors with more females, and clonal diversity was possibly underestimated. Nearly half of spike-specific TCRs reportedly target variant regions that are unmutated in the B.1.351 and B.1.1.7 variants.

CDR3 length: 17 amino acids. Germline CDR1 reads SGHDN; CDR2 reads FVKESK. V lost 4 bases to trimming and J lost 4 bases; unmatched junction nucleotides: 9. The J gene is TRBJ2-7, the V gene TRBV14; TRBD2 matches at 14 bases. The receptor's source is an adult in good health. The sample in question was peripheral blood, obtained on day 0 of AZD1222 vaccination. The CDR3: CASSPPWTSGRQYEQYF. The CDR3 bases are TGTGCCAGCAGCCCCCCTTGGACTAGCGGGAGGCAGTACGAGCAGTACTTC.